This T cell receptor beta chain was documented in a study of patients and donors after allogeneic stem cell transplantation. Trimming took off 7 bases at V and 6 bases at J, with 27 bases between the two ends. Per the germline V gene, CDR1 is MNHNY and CDR2 is SVGAGI (reference sequence). The CDR3 sequence is 17 residues long. TCRdb reanalysed the RT-PCR reads using MiXCR and keeps one entry per CDR3 protein. The data show tens of thousands of distinct CDR3 sequences, with 29% seen just once and approximately 50% held by the top ten. J is TRBJ1-2 and V is TRBV6-6; D is possibly TRBD1 (6 bases). The clonotype was recovered from a human donor who was either an allogeneic HSCT recipient or a stem cell or donor lymphocyte infusion donor (not recorded which). It is not recorded whose cells these are; they may come from a transplant donor. Material for sequencing was blood, either unsorted or a sorted T cell fraction (not recorded which). CDR3 in DNA: TGTGCCAGCAAAAATAGGGGGATCCCTTATCACGGAGATGGCTACACCTTC. Translating it yields CASKNRGIPYHGDGYTF.